This T cell receptor (beta chain) comes out of a study of PD-1 blockade in classical Hodgkin lymphoma. The repertoire was sequenced with immunoSEQ multiplex PCR; TCRdb's copy has only in-frame clones and lacks some. Here the sample spans approximately 26,000 clones, roughly 78% being singletons. General observations from the study: Any patient who commenced nivolumab under 1 year after ASCT was excluded. The study reported lower baseline TCR diversity in newly diagnosed patients than in healthy donors. Patients who responded completely had about the same baseline diversity as newly diagnosed patients.

The sample's time point: cycle 4 day 1 (C4D1), after more than five weeks of nivolumab. Relapse was seen in all patients after autologous stem cell transplantation, and brentuximab vedotin exposure was variable. This CDR3 contains 11 residues. The V gene's germline CDR1 is SNHLY and CDR2 FYNNEI. V was cut by 3 bases and J by 6 bases, with 4 bases left in between. In the case of this clone: Its specificity is unknown.

This TCR derives from a human donor with classical Hodgkin lymphoma. This chain joins TRBV2 and TRBJ2-3; D gene unclear. Here the sequenced sample was peripheral blood mononuclear cells (PBMCs), taken before the fourth cycle of nivolumab. The CDR3 reads CASSELDTQYF. The CDR3 nucleotides are TGTGCCAGCAGTGAGTTGGATACGCAGTATTTT.